This T cell receptor beta chain stems from a study of CD8 T cells in Susac syndrome. It was with random hexamers that roughly 0.5 to 1 ug RNA was reverse transcribed. MiXCR, run by TCRdb on the immunoSEQ multiplex PCR reads, gives a single entry per CDR3 protein. The data contain approximately 100,000 distinct CDR3 sequences, roughly 95% of them singletons. CDR3 length equals 14 residues. The V and J ends lost 3 bases and 2 bases respectively, with 13 bases between them. Looked up from germline, CDR1 is DFQATT and CDR2 is SNEGSKA (reference sequence). What was sequenced was CD8+ T cells from PBMCs. The origin of this receptor is a human donor with Susac syndrome. The chain combines TRBV20-1 with TRBJ1-2, with D possibly being TRBD1 (5 bases). The CDR3 DNA follows: TGCAGTGCTAGGTCGTCAGGGAGGAACTATGGCTACACCTTC. The encoded protein is CSARSSGRNYGYTF.